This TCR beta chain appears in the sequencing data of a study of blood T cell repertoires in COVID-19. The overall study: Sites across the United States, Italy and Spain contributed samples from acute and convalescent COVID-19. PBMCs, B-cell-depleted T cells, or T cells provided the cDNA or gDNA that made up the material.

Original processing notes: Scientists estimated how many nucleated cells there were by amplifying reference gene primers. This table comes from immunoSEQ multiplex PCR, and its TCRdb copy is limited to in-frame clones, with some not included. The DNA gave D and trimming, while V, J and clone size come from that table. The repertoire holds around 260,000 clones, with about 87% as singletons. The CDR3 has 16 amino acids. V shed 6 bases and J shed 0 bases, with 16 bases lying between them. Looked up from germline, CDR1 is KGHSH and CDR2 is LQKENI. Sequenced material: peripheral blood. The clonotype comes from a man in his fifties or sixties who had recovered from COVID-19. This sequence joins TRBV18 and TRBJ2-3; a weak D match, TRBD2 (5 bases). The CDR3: CASSPARELSTDTQYF. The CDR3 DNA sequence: TGTGCCAGCTCCCCCGCACGGGAACTTAGCACAGATACGCAGTATTTT.